This T cell receptor (beta chain) was sequenced for a study of cytomegalovirus exposure and HLA in healthy donors. The PCR ran on 60 Vbeta and 13 Jbeta primers. Libraries were prepared by immunoSEQ multiplex PCR; TCRdb keeps only in-frame clonotypes and omits some of them. The repertoire table contains over 100,000 clones. Worth noting for this clone: The target antigen is unknown.

General observations from the study: An analysis done earlier found most TCR beta V segments productive about 87% or about 30% of the time.

Looked up from germline, CDR1 is LGHNA and CDR2 is YNFKEQ. Trimming left V 0 bases short and J 4 bases short, with 13 bases between. The CDR3 is 16 amino acids. The specimen sequenced was PBMCs. The rearrangement uses TRBV4-2 and TRBJ2-1, with a weak D call TRBD1 (5 bases). This TCR was sampled from a man aged 40-49 years in good health and CMV-seropositive. CDR3 loop: CASSQEAGWSYNEQFF. CDR3 in DNA: TGTGCCAGCAGCCAAGAGGCAGGGTGGAGTTACAATGAGCAGTTCTTC.